This T cell receptor (beta chain) is drawn from a study of T cells in Graves' hyperthyroidism and ophthalmopathy. Overall study findings and caveats: Ophthalmopathy could be told apart from stable hyperthyroidism with a 13 V-J model. Researchers found most expanded thyroid clonotypes above 0.001 in blood as well.

This clonotype was seen only a few times. Its antigen is still unknown. Authors of the study amplified TCR beta CDR3 regions from RNA transcripts. The HTBI primer set served for first-round RT-PCR of the TCR CDR3. TCRdb fed the multiplex PCR reads into MiXCR, producing one record per CDR3 protein. This table holds roughly 520,000 distinct CDR3 sequences, roughly 24% found once. V was pared by 1 base and J by 2 bases, with 11 bases between. This CDR3 is built from 14 residues. The germline V gene encodes CDR1 DFQATT and CDR2 SNEGSKA (reference sequence). The sequencing sample was made of blood. This clonotype was sampled from a woman in her twenties or thirties with Graves' ophthalmopathy. The chain links TRBV20-1 to TRBJ2-5; either TRBD1 or TRBD2 may supply D (5 bases each). The chain's CDR3 is CSARGGPHQETQYF. CDR3 DNA sequence: TGCAGTGCTAGAGGGGGACCTCATCAAGAGACCCAGTACTTC.